The 8 T cell receptor beta chains reported below all come from one sample, sequenced in a study of shared clonotypes between healthy human individuals. Libraries were prepared by immunoSEQ multiplex PCR; TCRdb keeps only in-frame clonotypes and omits some of them. The data show about 700,000 clones, about 74% seen once. The source material was memory CD4+ T cells sorted from blood. Stated subset: CD45RA-negative fraction. These receptors were taken from a woman aged 25 to 39 in good health.

This clone was counted a few times. The chain recombines TRBV27 with TRBJ1-4, with no clear D. The ends were cut back, 1 base at V and 10 bases at J, with 4 bases in the middle. The CDR3 totals 11 residues. Germline CDR1 reads MNHEY; CDR2 reads SMNVEV (reference sequence). The CDR3 sequence: CASSLCLKLFF. DNA for the CDR3: TGTGCCAGCAGTTTATGCCTAAAACTGTTTTTT.

The chain is built from TRBV4-2 and TRBJ1-4; the D is unclear. Trimming cost V 1 base and J 0 bases, with 9 bases left between them. This CDR3 has 16 residues. From germline, CDR1 is LGHNA and CDR2 YNFKEQ. CDR3 region: CASSQATATTNEKLFF. CDR3 sequence (DNA): TGTGCCAGCAGCCAAGCTACAGCGACAACTAATGAAAAACTGTTTTTT.

The chain combines TRBV4-2 with TRBJ2-2, with 10 bases aligning to TRBD2. The CDR3 is made up of 18 amino acids. After removal of 0 bases from V and 6 bases from J, the junction contained 10 bases not matched to a gene. Germline V gene sequence: CDR1 LGHNA, CDR2 YNFKEQ. CDR3 sequence (DNA): TGTGCCAGCAGCCAAGAACCTAGCGGGGGAGCAGGATCCGGGGAGCTGTTTTTT. Its protein is CASSQEPSGGAGSGELFF.

This chain connects TRBV5-6 to TRBJ2-5; D unclear. Per germline, CDR1 SGHDT and CDR2 YYEEEE. The CDR3 loop spans 14 amino acids. V was cut by 2 bases and J by 2 bases, with 10 bases left in between. For the CDR3, the DNA is TGTGCCAGCAGCTTAAAGGAGACTCAAGAGACCCAGTACTTC. This encodes CASSLKETQETQYF. Full variable domain (missing parts from reference TRBV5-6 and TRBJ2-5): DAGVTQSPTHLIKTRGQQVTLRCSPKSGHDTVSWYQQALGQGPQFIFQYYEEEERQRGNFPDRFSGHQFPNYSSELNVNALLLGDSALYLCASSLKETQETQYFGPGTRLLVL.

In DNA, the CDR3 is TGTGCCATCAGTGTAGCGGGAGGGGTGGACGAGCAGTACTTC. It specifies CAISVAGGVDEQYF. The chain couples TRBV10-3 to TRBJ2-7; TRBD2 aligns across 11 bases. CDR1 is ENHRY and CDR2 is SYGVKD in the germline V gene. The CDR3 runs to 14 residues. After removal of 4 bases from V and 5 bases from J, the junction contained 4 bases not matched to a gene.

This sequence joins TRBV2 and TRBJ1-2; 7 bases fit TRBD1. The V segment lost 8 bases and the J segment 3 bases; nucleotides outside the gene matches: 0. CDR3 size: 11 residues. Germline V gene data show CDR1 as SNHLY and CDR2 as FYNNEI. The CDR3 nucleotides read TGTGCCAGCGACAGGGACTATGGCTACACCTTC. It is translated as CASDRDYGYTF.

This clone was seen a handful of times. The chain joins TRBV7-9 to TRBJ1-1, with D tentatively TRBD1 (5 bases). V lost 4 bases to trimming and J lost 1 base, with 19 bases between them. Germline loops: CDR1 SEHNR, CDR2 FQNEAQ (reference sequence). This CDR3 has 17 amino acids. The CDR3 DNA follows: TGTGCCAGCAGCTCACCCACAGGAGGCTCACCGAACACTGAAGCTTTCTTT. Residues: CASSSPTGGSPNTEAFF. Full variable domain (remainder filled in from reference TRBV7-9 and TRBJ1-1): DTGVSQNPRHKITKRGQNVTFRCDPISEHNRLYWYRQTLGQGPEFLTYFQNEAQLEKSRLLSDRFSAERPKGSFSTLEIQRTEQGDSAMYLCASSSPTGGSPNTEAFFGQGTRLTVV.

The chain combines TRBV29-1 with TRBJ2-6; D may be TRBD1 (6 bases). This CDR3 region has 18 residues. The V end lost 4 bases, the J end lost 0 bases, and 19 bases lay between the germline ends. Looked up from germline, CDR1 is SQVTM and CDR2 is ANQGSEA. CDR3 nucleotide sequence: TGCAGCGTTGTCTTCCGGGACAACCGATTCTCTGGGGCCAACGTCCTGACTTTC. The encoded protein is CSVVFRDNRFSGANVLTF.